The 18 T cell receptor beta chains below all came from one sample that was sequenced in a study of control samples from healthy donors and cancer patients. The method was immunoSEQ multiplex PCR; TCRdb's version includes in-frame clones alone and lacks a portion of them. The table shows over 110,000 clones, with around 90% occurring only once. The sequencing input was blood. Every receptor here comes from a man aged 25 to 40 in good health.

The V call is TRBV9, the J call TRBJ1-5, with D maybe TRBD1 (6 bases). The V end lost 3 bases, the J end lost 3 bases, and 10 bases lay between the germline ends. This CDR3 has 14 residues. Germline CDR1 and CDR2: SGDLS and YYNGEE. The CDR3 sequence: CASSAGQNNQPQHF. CDR3 in DNA: TGTGCCAGCAGCGCGGGACAAAACAATCAGCCCCAGCATTTT. The variable domain in full, completed from reference TRBV9 and TRBJ1-5, reads DSGVTQTPKHLITATGQRVTLRCSPRSGDLSVYWYQQSLDQGLQFLIQYYNGEERAKGNILERFSAQQFPDLHSELNLSSLELGDSALYFCASSAGQNNQPQHFGDGTRLSIL.

This sequence joins TRBV11-2 and TRBJ2-7; D ambiguous. Looked up from germline, CDR1 is SGHAT and CDR2 is FQNNGV. The CDR3 runs to 12 residues. V lost 0 bases and J 6 bases, leaving 6 bases between the germline ends. The chain's CDR3 is CASSLDVGEQYF. In DNA, the CDR3 is TGTGCCAGCAGCTTAGACGTAGGCGAGCAGTACTTC.

The J gene is TRBJ2-1, the V gene TRBV7-8; 9 bases line up with TRBD2. Germline V lookup: CDR1 SGHVS, CDR2 FQNEAQ. CDR3 length: 20 amino acids. After removal of 4 bases from V and 0 bases from J, the junction contained 16 bases not matched to a gene. The CDR3 DNA is TGTGCCAGCAGCTCCGCCCGGTATAGACTAGCGGAGAGCTCCTACAATGAGCAGTTCTTC. Translated, it gives CASSSARYRLAESSYNEQFF.

The chain employs TRBV6-5 and TRBJ2-2; possible D gene TRBD1, 6 bases. The CDR3 spans 14 residues. V was pared by 2 bases and J by 5 bases, with 9 bases between. Germline CDR1 is MNHEY and CDR2 is SVGAGI. The CDR3 bases are TGTGCCAGCAGTTACGGGGGCCTGACCGGGGAGCTGTTTTTT. Residues: CASSYGGLTGELFF.

DNA of the CDR3: TGCGCCAGCAGCCATCGCGGGACAGGGTTATCGGGGGAGCTGTTTTTT. The encoded protein is CASSHRGTGLSGELFF. The V and J genes are TRBV4-1 and TRBJ2-2, with 9 bases lining up with TRBD1. The ends lost 3 bases at V and 8 bases at J; junction bases unmatched: 10. The CDR3 covers 16 residues. CDR1 and CDR2 from the germline V gene are MGHRA and YSYEKL.

V and J are TRBV11-3 and TRBJ1-3; D gene unclear. The CDR3 has 14 amino acids. Trimming cost V 3 bases and J 0 bases, with 6 bases left between them. Germline lookup yields CDR1 SGHNT and CDR2 YENEEA. In DNA form, the CDR3 reads TGTGCCAGCAGCTTGGGAAACTCTGGAAACACCATATATTTT. It translates to CASSLGNSGNTIYF. The whole variable domain, filled in from reference TRBV11-3 and TRBJ1-3, reads EAGVVQSPRYKIIEKKQPVAFWCNPISGHNTLYWYLQNLGQGPELLIRYENEEAVDDSQLPKDRFSAERLKGVDSTLKIQPAELGDSAVYLCASSLGNSGNTIYFGEGSWLTVV.

The gene calls are TRBV18 and TRBJ2-3, with D hard to call. The germline V gene has CDR1 KGHSH and CDR2 LQKENI. The CDR3 contains 16 residues. With 1 base removed from V and 3 bases from J, the gap between germline ends came to 14 bases. The CDR3 reads CASSPRVLGLTDTQYF. The DNA of the CDR3 is TGTGCCAGCTCACCACGAGTTCTGGGTTTGACAGATACGCAGTATTTT.

V usage is TRBV28 and J usage is TRBJ2-5, with D possibly being TRBD2 (6 bases). Germline CDR1 reads MDHEN; CDR2 reads SYDVKM. CDR3 length: 14 amino acids. Trimming cost V 7 bases and J 2 bases, with 14 bases left between them. The CDR3 DNA reads TGTGCCAGCACTGGTGGGGGGTCTCAAGAGACCCAGTACTTC. Its translation: CASTGGGSQETQYF.

This clone occurred a few times. The V and J genes are TRBV28 and TRBJ2-1; 7 nucleotides line up with TRBD1. This CDR3 is 15 amino acids long. Trimming at V came to 6 bases and at J to 3 bases, leaving 8 bases not matched to a gene. Germline CDR1 and CDR2: MDHEN and SYDVKM. This CDR3 is CASSPGQSDYNEQFF. The CDR3 DNA reads as TGTGCCAGCAGCCCGGGACAGAGCGACTACAATGAGCAGTTCTTC.

The chain combines TRBV5-4 with TRBJ2-3; D call uncertain. The V gene's germline CDR1 is SGHNT and CDR2 YYREEE (reference sequence). V was trimmed by 3 bases and J by 2 bases, leaving 13 bases between them. This CDR3 has 15 amino acids. Here the CDR3 DNA reads TGTGCCAGCAGCTCCGGCCCCCATAACACAGATACGCAGTATTTT. Its translation: CASSSGPHNTDTQYF.

V usage is TRBV5-5 and J usage is TRBJ1-2, with TRBD1 matching 7 bases. The CDR3 is 17 amino acids. V lost 4 bases, J lost 4 bases, and 16 bases stayed unmatched. CDR1 is SGHKS, CDR2 YYEKEE, per germline (reference sequence). The DNA of the CDR3 is TGTGCCAGCAGCCGGGACAGCCTTCCCCCCCTGCCCTATGGCTACACCTTC. Its protein product is CASSRDSLPPLPYGYTF.

The V gene is TRBV2, the J gene TRBJ2-1, with a weak D call TRBD1 (5 bases). Trimming shortened V by 3 bases and J by 3 bases, and 18 bases separated the two germline ends. The germline V gene has CDR1 SNHLY and CDR2 FYNNEI. The CDR3 sequence is 17 residues long. The CDR3 DNA reads TGTGCCAGCAGTGATTTGAGGACAAGCTCTATCTACAATGAGCAGTTCTTC. Translated: CASSDLRTSSIYNEQFF.

The chain couples TRBV9 to TRBJ2-5, with D possibly TRBD2 on 6 matching bases. This CDR3 comprises 16 residues. CDR1 and CDR2 (germline): SGDLS, YYNGEE. The V end lost 3 bases, the J end lost 2 bases, and 17 bases lay between the germline ends. CDR3 sequence: CASSGSAGFRQETQYF. CDR3 sequence (DNA): TGTGCCAGCAGCGGGTCGGCGGGATTCCGGCAAGAGACCCAGTACTTC.

CDR3 DNA sequence: TGTGCCAGCAGCAGCGGAGAGACCCAGTACTTC. Protein: CASSSGETQYF. The rearrangement uses TRBV9 and TRBJ2-5, with D maybe TRBD2 (5 bases). V lost 4 bases and J lost 4, with 5 bases in between. The CDR3 has 11 residues. Per the germline V gene, CDR1 is SGDLS and CDR2 is YYNGEE. Full variable domain (missing parts from reference TRBV9 and TRBJ2-5): DSGVTQTPKHLITATGQRVTLRCSPRSGDLSVYWYQQSLDQGLQFLIQYYNGEERAKGNILERFSAQQFPDLHSELNLSSLELGDSALYFCASSSGETQYFGPGTRLLVL.

The V gene is TRBV2, the J gene TRBJ1-2, with 10 bases matching TRBD1. The CDR3 has 18 residues. CDR1 is SNHLY and CDR2 is FYNNEI in the germline V gene. V shed 5 bases, J shed 7 bases, and the junction held 19 bases outside the gene matches. CDR3 residues: CASSLMGQGLPLPVGYTF. The DNA of the CDR3 is TGTGCCAGCAGTCTCATGGGACAGGGGCTTCCCCTCCCCGTTGGCTACACCTTC.

The V call is TRBV4-1, the J call TRBJ2-1; 12 bases line up with TRBD1. Germline trimming cut 1 base from V and 10 bases from J; bases unmatched to any gene: 14. Germline V gene data show CDR1 as MGHRA and CDR2 as YSYEKL. The CDR3 runs to 18 residues. CDR3 nucleotide sequence: TGCGCCAGCAGCCAAGTGGGGTTTCGGGGACAGGGGGCATGGGAGCAGTTCTTC. Amino acids: CASSQVGFRGQGAWEQFF.

The V and J genes are TRBV11-2 and TRBJ2-7, with 7 bases matching TRBD2. After removal of 2 bases from V and 3 bases from J, the junction contained 7 bases not matched to a gene. The CDR3 runs to 15 residues. The germline V gene encodes CDR1 SGHAT and CDR2 FQNNGV. The CDR3 here is CASSLTRLAGYEQYF. In nucleotides, the CDR3 is TGTGCCAGCAGCTTAACTCGACTAGCCGGCTACGAGCAGTACTTC.

The gene calls are TRBV7-3 and TRBJ2-3, with D perhaps given as TRBD1 or TRBD2 (5 bases each). Trimming cost V 5 bases and J 9 bases, with 15 bases left between them. The CDR3 loop spans 13 amino acids. Germline CDR1 reads SGHTA; CDR2 reads FQGTGA. The CDR3 DNA reads TGTGCCAGCAGCCCCCAAGGGACCGGGACGCAGTATTTT. The encoded protein is CASSPQGTGTQYF.